The 20 T cell receptor beta chains below come from one sample, sequenced in a study of T cell changes during pregnancy in multiple sclerosis (dated by TCRdb to between 2018 and 2021). The library came from the immunoSEQ multiplex PCR assay. TCRdb re-hosts the immuneACCESS table, in-frame sequences only. Its copies lack some clones; in the studies checked, an unresolved V gene accounts for under half of them, and the cause for the rest is not known. The sample profile shows roughly 40,000 clones; approximately 91% of them were found once. Approximately 0.5% of the sample lies in the top ten. This specimen consisted of CD4+ T cells from peripheral blood mononuclear cells, obtained in the second trimester of pregnancy. The receptors were sampled from a female donor in good health, enrolled as a control in a pregnancy study.

The J gene is TRBJ2-7, the V gene TRBV2, with 7 bases that match TRBD2. Unmatched junction bases numbered 8, after V lost 4 bases and J lost 2 bases. CDR1 is SNHLY and CDR2 is FYNNEI in the germline V gene. CDR3 length: 15 amino acids. The CDR3 region has the DNA TGTGCCAGCAGTGCCGGGACTATCCCTGCCTACGAGCAGTACTTC. Residues: CASSAGTIPAYEQYF.

The gene calls are TRBV6-6 and TRBJ1-5; the D is unclear. The V gene's germline CDR1 is MNHNY and CDR2 SVGAGI (reference sequence). The CDR3 spans 14 residues. V lost 4 bases and J lost 5, with 12 bases in between. The CDR3 loop is CASSFSPHYQPQHF. CDR3 coding DNA: TGTGCCAGCAGTTTCTCTCCCCATTATCAGCCCCAGCATTTT.

This clone was picked up one time. CDR3 residues: CASSFQWYGYTF. The CDR3 DNA is TGTGCCAGCAGCTTTCAGTGGTATGGCTACACCTTC. The chain couples TRBV5-6 to TRBJ1-2; D is ambiguous. The V end lost 2 bases, the J end lost 5 bases, and 7 bases lay between the germline ends. Germline V lookup: CDR1 SGHDT, CDR2 YYEEEE. This CDR3 has 12 amino acids.

This clone is a singleton in its sample. The chain joins TRBV5-6 to TRBJ2-1; 14 nucleotides agree with TRBD2. The CDR3 sequence is 16 residues long. V lost 4 bases, J lost 9 bases, and 9 bases stayed unmatched. Germline CDR1 reads SGHDT; CDR2 reads YYEEEE. The CDR3 sequence: CASSQGLAGGVGEQFF. The CDR3 nucleotides are TGTGCCAGCAGCCAAGGACTAGCGGGGGGCGTGGGTGAGCAGTTCTTC.

The V call is TRBV19, the J call TRBJ1-2, with D possibly matching TRBD1 (5 bases). Deletions cut 5 bases from V and 2 bases from J, with 15 bases between. This CDR3 has 15 residues. Germline V gene sequence: CDR1 LNHDA, CDR2 SQIVND (reference sequence). Here the CDR3 DNA reads TGTGCCAGTAGTTCGCCGGGACTACAAAACTATGGCTACACCTTC. It is translated as CASSSPGLQNYGYTF.

The J gene is TRBJ2-6, the V gene TRBV28; D is unresolved. The CDR3 is 15 residues long. CDR1 is MDHEN and CDR2 is SYDVKM in the germline V gene. V was shortened by 5 bases and J by 5 bases, with 13 bases between the two germline ends. CDR3: CASSPYGYWANVLTF. In nucleotides, the CDR3 is TGTGCCAGCAGTCCGTACGGGTACTGGGCCAACGTCCTGACTTTC.

The rearrangement joins TRBV11-2 to TRBJ2-7; D ambiguous. Germline assignment: CDR1 SGHAT and CDR2 FQNNGV. There are 14 residues in the CDR3. Trimming cost V 2 bases and J 3 bases, with 11 bases left between them. The CDR3 coding sequence is TGTGCCAGCAGCTTAAGTAGGCCTAGCTACGAGCAGTACTTC. It translates to CASSLSRPSYEQYF.

This chain links TRBV5-1 with TRBJ1-1; 8 bases line up with TRBD1. Unmatched junction bases numbered 7, after V lost 2 bases and J lost 4 bases. The germline gives CDR1 SGHRS, CDR2 YFSETQ. The CDR3 runs to 15 residues. The chain's CDR3 is CASSFDGQGGTEAFF. The CDR3 bases are TGCGCCAGCAGCTTCGACGGACAGGGTGGCACTGAAGCTTTCTTT.

This clone was found a few times. The rearrangement joins TRBV18 to TRBJ1-3; D perhaps matches TRBD1 (6 bases). The CDR3 consists of 16 residues. CDR1 and CDR2 from the germline V gene are KGHSH and LQKENI. The V end was cut by 3 bases, the J end by 0 bases, with 12 bases between. The CDR3 sequence: CASSPLDSSSGNTIYF. CDR3 nucleotides: TGTGCCAGCTCACCGCTGGACAGCAGCTCTGGAAACACCATATATTTT.

A single count supports this clone. V gene TRBV6-1 combines with J gene TRBJ2-3, with D possibly matching TRBD2 (6 bases). The CDR3 is 14 residues long. CDR1 MNHNS and CDR2 SASEGT come from the germline V gene. The V end was cut by 4 bases, the J end by 8 bases, with 16 bases between. The CDR3 DNA follows: TGTGCCAGCAGTGGGGGCGGGGACGTAGCTACGCAGTATTTT. Translating it yields CASSGGGDVATQYF.

This clone was counted a single time. V is TRBV10-3 and J is TRBJ1-1; D uncertain. Looked up from germline, CDR1 is ENHRY and CDR2 is SYGVKD. Trimming took off 2 bases at V and 8 bases at J, with 9 bases between the two ends. CDR3 length equals 12 residues. CDR3 coding DNA: TGTGCCATCAGTGAGGTGGGGAGGGAAGCTTTCTTT. This gives the protein CAISEVGREAFF.

J is TRBJ2-5 and V is TRBV9, with D hard to call. The germline V and J ends were trimmed by 0 bases and 1 base, with 13 bases remaining between them. The CDR3 has 16 amino acids. Germline V gene lookup returns CDR1 SGDLS and CDR2 YYNGEE. CDR3 residues: CASSVAGDSLQETQYF. As DNA, the CDR3 is TGTGCCAGCAGCGTAGCGGGTGATTCGCTCCAAGAGACCCAGTACTTC.

J is TRBJ1-4 and V is TRBV7-9; tentative D call: TRBD1 (5 bases). Germline V CDR1 and CDR2: SEHNR, FQNEAQ (reference sequence). CDR3 length: 15 residues. The V end lost 8 bases, the J end lost 5 bases, and 18 bases lay between the germline ends. CDR3 protein: CASVLRAGPNEKLFF. CDR3 DNA sequence: TGTGCCAGCGTTCTCAGGGCAGGACCAAATGAAAAACTGTTTTTT.

The chain is built from TRBV27 and TRBJ1-1; perhaps TRBD1 as D (5 bases). Germline-derived CDR1 and CDR2 are MNHEY and SMNVEV (reference sequence). This CDR3 has 16 amino acids. V shed 2 bases and J shed 5 bases, with 18 bases lying between them. The CDR3 DNA follows: TGTGCCAGCAGTTTAATGCGTAGTACAGGACGGACTGAAGCTTTCTTT. This encodes CASSLMRSTGRTEAFF.

In its sample, this clone was seen a few times. The V and J genes are TRBV2 and TRBJ2-5, with 7 bases lining up with TRBD1. The V segment lost 6 bases and the J segment 5 bases; nucleotides outside the gene matches: 6. The germline V gene has CDR1 SNHLY and CDR2 FYNNEI. The CDR3 consists of 13 residues. CDR3: CASRPDRVETQYF. CDR3 nucleotide sequence: TGTGCCAGCAGACCCGACAGGGTGGAGACCCAGTACTTC. Filled out from reference TRBV2 and TRBJ2-5, the complete variable domain reads EPEVTQTPSHQVTQMGQEVILRCVPISNHLYFYWYRQILGQKVEFLVSFYNNEISEKSEIFDDQFSVERPDGSNFTLKIRSTKLEDSAMYFCASRPDRVETQYFGPGTRLLVL.

This chain connects TRBV29-1 to TRBJ2-1, with TRBD2 matching over 7 bases. The length of the CDR3 is 16 residues. V shed 3 bases and J 6 bases; nucleotides not matched to a gene: 14. Germline assignment: CDR1 SQVTM and CDR2 ANQGSEA. The CDR3 sequence: CSVDRQRDQRVNEQFF. CDR3 bases: TGCAGCGTTGATCGGCAGCGGGACCAACGGGTCAATGAGCAGTTCTTC.

V usage is TRBV6-1 and J usage is TRBJ2-4; the match to TRBD2 covers 7 bases. The J segment lost 3 bases and the V segment lost 0 bases, leaving 2 bases of the junction unmatched. This CDR3 comprises 15 residues. Per germline, CDR1 MNHNS and CDR2 SASEGT. Here the CDR3 DNA reads TGTGCCAGCAGTGAAGCGAGCGGGGACAAAAACATTCAGTACTTC. It translates to CASSEASGDKNIQYF.

Here the CDR3 reads CASSPSFGGQGSDEQFF. CDR3 in DNA: TGTGCCAGCTCACCCTCGTTTGGGGGACAGGGCAGCGATGAGCAGTTCTTC. The chain has TRBV18 and TRBJ2-1; TRBD1 matches 9 bases. This CDR3 is built from 17 residues. V lost 3 bases to trimming and J lost 8 bases; unmatched junction nucleotides: 14. CDR1 is KGHSH, CDR2 LQKENI, per germline. The entire variable domain, with the rest obtained from reference TRBV18 and TRBJ2-1, is as follows: NAGVMQNPRHLVRRRGQEARLRCSPMKGHSHVYWYRQLPEEGLKFMVYLQKENIIDESGMPKERFSAEFPKEGPSILRIQQVVRGDSAAYFCASSPSFGGQGSDEQFFGPGTRLTVL.

The chain is built from TRBV29-1 and TRBJ1-5; no reliable D call. This CDR3 is built from 13 residues. With 0 bases removed from V and 6 bases from J, the gap between germline ends came to 9 bases. CDR1 is SQVTM and CDR2 is ANQGSEA in the germline V gene. CDR3 residues: CSVEEGGGQPQHF. CDR3 nucleotides: TGCAGCGTTGAAGAAGGAGGTGGTCAGCCCCAGCATTTT.

This clone was seen repeatedly, ten times or more. The V gene is TRBV5-1, the J gene TRBJ2-2, with D possibly matching TRBD2 (6 bases). Trimming pared 4 bases from V and 7 bases from J, leaving 11 bases between. This CDR3 is built from 13 residues. CDR1 is SGHRS and CDR2 is YFSETQ in the germline V gene. The CDR3 here is CASSLSGGGELFF. The CDR3 DNA reads TGCGCCAGCAGCCTTAGCGGAGGCGGGGAGCTGTTTTTT.